One and the same sample provided the 5 T cell receptor beta chains below, sequenced in a study of T cells in women clearing cervical HPV infection. Only in-frame clones appear in the TCRdb table, and some are missing; sequencing was by immunoSEQ multiplex PCR. This sample's table has some 46,000 clones. Source material: blood buffy coat. The receptor source for this set is a woman between 18 and 70 years old with a cervical HPV16 infection that either progressed to CIN3+ or cleared (not recorded which).

As to this clone: The read is 3 residues too short to cover the CDR3 end, so that end is filled in from the germline J gene. J is TRBJ2-5 and V is TRBV20-1; 11 bases align to TRBD2. V was clipped by 5 bases and J by 5 bases; unmatched bases: 7. This CDR3 region has 14 residues. CDR1 is DFQATT, CDR2 SNEGSKA, per germline (reference sequence). CDR3 residues: CSAFLAGGSETQYF. The DNA read from the CDR3 is TGCAGTGCTTTCCTAGCGGGGGGATCGGAGACC.

A note on this clone: The read halts 3 residues ahead of the CDR3 end, with the missing end drawn from the germline J gene. The gene calls are TRBV23-1 and TRBJ2-1; 8 nucleotides line up with TRBD1. TRBV23-1 is identified as an open reading frame with a role that is uncertain. This CDR3 is 14 amino acids long. Unmatched junction bases numbered 7, after V lost 7 bases and J lost 5 bases. The CDR3 is CASTRRDRNNEQFF. CDR3 DNA, as far as it was read: TGCGCCAGCACCCGACGGGACAGGAACAATGAG.

Comment on this clone: Coverage ceases 3 residues before the CDR3 finishes, and the germline J gene fills in the end. J is TRBJ2-5 and V is TRBV11-3; 9 bases are shared with TRBD1. The junction had 6 bases not matched to a gene; V was cut back by 5 bases and J by 5 bases. CDR3 size: 14 residues. Germline V gene sequence: CDR1 SGHNT, CDR2 YENEEA. The CDR3 spells CASSVGQGGETQYF. CDR3 bases read: TGTGCCAGCAGCGTGGGACAGGGAGGCGAGACC.

In the case of this clone: Coverage ceases 3 residues before the CDR3 finishes, and the germline J gene fills in the end. V usage is TRBV5-1 and J usage is TRBJ2-5; D possibly corresponds to TRBD1 (6 bases). The CDR3 runs 13 residues. V dropped 4 bases and J dropped 2 bases, with 9 bases sitting between them. Germline assignment: CDR1 SGHRS and CDR2 YFSETQ. The covered CDR3 bases are TGCGCCAGCAGCGGGGGACATCAAGAGACC. Encoded protein: CASSGGHQET. The CDR3 in its entirety is CASSGGHQETQYF.

In the case of this clone: Read coverage stops 3 residues before the CDR3 terminus; the germline J gene supplies the remainder. The V gene is TRBV5-4, the J gene TRBJ1-2; weak D call: TRBD1 (6 bases). V was trimmed by 4 bases and J by 7 bases, leaving 14 bases between them. The CDR3 covers 13 residues. Germline lookup yields CDR1 SGHNT and CDR2 YYREEE (reference sequence). The CDR3 spells CASSLGGSSGYTF. CDR3 DNA (partial): TGTGCCAGCAGCCTGGGGGGCTCCTCTGGC. Together with reference TRBV5-4 and TRBJ1-2, the CDR3 gives the full variable domain: ETGVTQSPTHLIKTRGQQVTLRCSSQSGHNTVSWYQQALGQGPQFIFQYYREEENGRGNFPPRFSGLQFPNYSSELNVNALELDDSALYLCASSLGGSSGYTFGSGTRLTVV.